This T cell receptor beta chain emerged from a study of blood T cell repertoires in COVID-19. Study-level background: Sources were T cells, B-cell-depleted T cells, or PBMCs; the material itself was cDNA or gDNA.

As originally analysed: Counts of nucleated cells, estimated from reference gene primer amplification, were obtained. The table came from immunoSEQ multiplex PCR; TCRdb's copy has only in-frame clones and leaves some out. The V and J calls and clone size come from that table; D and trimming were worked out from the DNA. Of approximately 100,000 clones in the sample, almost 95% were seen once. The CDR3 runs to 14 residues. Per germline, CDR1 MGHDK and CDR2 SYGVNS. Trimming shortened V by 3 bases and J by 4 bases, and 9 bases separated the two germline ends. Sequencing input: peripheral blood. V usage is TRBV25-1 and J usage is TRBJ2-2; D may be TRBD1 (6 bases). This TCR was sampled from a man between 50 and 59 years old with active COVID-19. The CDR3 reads CASSDLRGTGELFF. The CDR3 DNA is TGTGCCAGCAGTGATCTCAGGGGCACCGGGGAGCTGTTTTTT.